Described below is a single TCR beta chain sequence and its context. Its antigen remains unidentified. This may be a read error: a much more frequent sequence differs by one nucleotide. The data are from a study of T cells after yellow fever vaccination. General observations from the study: The booster response re-showed most primary clones: around 97% CD4, roughly 91% CD8. The bulk population could contribute abundant contaminating clonotypes to FACS-sorted repertoires.

TCRdb redid the calling of the 5' RACE reads with MiXCR, one entry per CDR3 protein. The sample has roughly 120,000 distinct CDR3 sequences; about 7% are singletons. Germline CDR1 is DFQATT and CDR2 is SNEGSKA (reference sequence). The CDR3 covers 16 residues. The sequence came from a man in his late teens or twenties who received the YFV17D yellow fever vaccine. The material sequenced was CD4+ T cells sorted from PBMCs, taken 45 days after the first yellow fever vaccination. V usage is TRBV20-1 and J usage is TRBJ1-6, with TRBD1 as a possible D gene (5 bases). The CDR3 DNA reads as TGCAGTGCTAGATCAGGGAGTAGCTCCTATAAGTCACCCCTCCACTTT. Residues: CSARSGSSSYKSPLHF.